This T cell receptor beta chain derives from a study of T cell repertoires in cytomegalovirus infection. Study-wide context: Public TCR beta signatures provided an indication of both CMV infection and a matching HLA type. General study points: Using cumulative public TCR beta family frequency, the authors identified those who carried CMV together with the relevant HLA. HLA-C-restricted TCR beta clonotypes specific for CMV led the ex vivo response.

TCRdb reprocessed the reads with MiXCR, giving one entry per CDR3 protein. The sample shows hundreds of thousands of distinct CDR3 sequences, 30% to 40% of them seen only once. This clonotype appeared many times. Its cognate antigen is unknown. The J segment lost 4 bases and the V segment lost 3 bases, leaving 8 bases of the junction unmatched. The CDR3 consists of 16 residues. Germline V lookup: CDR1 SGHTA, CDR2 FQGNSA. The receptor comes from a human donor in good health (CMV status not recorded). Some clones in this sample may be carry-over from other donors' samples. The rearrangement links TRBV7-2 to TRBJ2-1, with 8 bases that match TRBD2. Sequences were derived from cultured PBMCs, sampled from culture after CMV antigen stimulation. CDR3 amino acids: CASSFSSGNNYNEQFF. The CDR3 nucleotides are TGTGCCAGCAGCTTCAGTAGCGGGAACAATTACAATGAGCAGTTCTTC.